A selection of T cell receptor beta chains follows, all from one sample in a study of T cell responses to AZD1222 COVID-19 vaccine. Method: immunoSEQ multiplex PCR; TCRdb's copy keeps in-frame clones and lacks some. This repertoire shows fewer than 150,000 clones, over 90% found once; its top ten account for about 0.86%. The source material was peripheral blood, sampled on day 0 of AZD1222 vaccination. Receptor source: an adult in good health. CDR3s include the opening cysteine and the closing phenylalanine or tryptophan. Fields, in order: J gene, D gene, V gene, clone size, CDR3 protein, CDR3 DNA. The D gene is left open where the match is weak. Some rows have no size entry. The others give once, few or many, or a class for an expanded clone.

TRBJ2-3	NA	TRBV21-1	NA	CASSLGWAVADTQYF	TGTGCCAGCAGCCTAGGTTGGGCAGTAGCAGATACGCAGTATTTT
TRBJ2-7	NA	TRBV11-2	NA	CASSSRDGAYEQYF	TGTGCCAGCAGCAGCCGGGACGGAGCCTACGAGCAGTACTTC
TRBJ1-1	NA	TRBV5-1	NA	CASSWGVNTEAFF	TGCGCCAGCAGCTGGGGGGTGAACACTGAAGCTTTCTTT
TRBJ1-3	NA	TRBV6-6	NA	CASSVLGPTGSTIYF	TGTGCCAGCAGTGTTCTGGGTCCCACCGGATCCACCATATATTTT
TRBJ2-4	NA	TRBV5-6	NA	CASTEQGRGNIQYF	TGTGCCAGCACCGAACAGGGCAGGGGAAACATTCAGTACTTC
TRBJ2-7	NA	TRBV9	NA	CASSPSTSSYEQYF	TGTGCCAGCAGCCCCTCGACGAGCTCCTACGAGCAGTACTTC
TRBJ1-5	NA	TRBV7-9	NA	CASSSSRGSGQPQHF	TGTGCCAGCAGCTCTTCTCGAGGCTCAGGTCAGCCCCAGCATTTT
TRBJ2-7	TRBD2	TRBV6-5	NA	CASSRLAGSDEQYF	TGTGCCAGCAGTCGACTAGCGGGGTCTGACGAGCAGTACTTC
TRBJ2-3	NA	TRBV29-1	NA	CSVEGRTSTDTQYF	TGCAGCGTTGAAGGCCGGACTAGCACAGATACGCAGTATTTT
TRBJ2-7	TRBD2	TRBV3-1/TRBV3-2	NA	CASSEEGIAGGPYEQYF	TGTGCCAGCAGCGAAGAGGGGATAGCGGGGGGGCCCTACGAGCAGTACTTC
TRBJ1-2	TRBD1	TRBV25-1	NA	CASSDGDRGHGYTF	TGTGCCAGCAGTGACGGAGACAGGGGCCATGGCTACACCTTC
TRBJ1-5	NA	TRBV3-1/TRBV3-2	NA	CASSQGGGQPQHF	TGTGCCAGCAGCCAGGGGGGAGGGCAGCCCCAGCATTTT
TRBJ1-5	NA	TRBV11-3	once	CASSLGGRVGIGNQPQHF	TGTGCCAGCAGCCTAGGGGGGAGGGTCGGGATCGGCAATCAGCCCCAGCATTTT
TRBJ2-5	NA	TRBV21-1	NA	CASSNSWDRTGETQYF	TGTGCCAGCAGCAATAGTTGGGACCGTACGGGAGAGACCCAGTACTTC
TRBJ2-7	NA	TRBV21-1	NA	CASRGQGTAEQYF	TGTGCCAGCAGGGGACAGGGAACAGCCGAGCAGTACTTC
TRBJ2-1	NA	TRBV2	NA	CASSDVIEQFF	TGTGCCAGCAGTGACGTTATTGAGCAGTTCTTC
TRBJ1-1	TRBD1	TRBV29-1	once	CSGGRGQVNTEAFF	TGCAGCGGGGGGAGGGGACAGGTGAACACTGAAGCTTTCTTT
TRBJ1-6	TRBD1	TRBV27	NA	CASSWDSSYNSPLHF	TGTGCCAGCAGTTGGGACAGCTCCTATAATTCACCCCTCCACTTT
TRBJ1-4	NA	TRBV19	NA	CASSLGVQEKLFF	TGTGCCAGTAGTTTGGGGGTACAAGAAAAACTGTTTTTT
TRBJ2-2	NA	TRBV9	NA	CASSPPGIGPGELFF	TGTGCCAGCAGCCCCCCCGGGATCGGGCCCGGGGAGCTGTTTTTT
TRBJ1-2	NA	TRBV5-5	NA	CASSALDFGGYTF	TGTGCCAGCAGCGCCCTCGATTTCGGTGGCTACACCTTC
TRBJ1-2	NA	TRBV20-1	NA	CSARDERGYTF	TGCAGTGCTAGAGATGAGAGGGGCTACACCTTC
TRBJ1-6	TRBD1	TRBV30	NA	CASEQGAYSPLHF	TGTGCCTCGGAACAGGGGGCTTATTCACCCCTCCACTTT
TRBJ2-5	TRBD2	TRBV13	NA	CASSPGTSGKETQYF	TGTGCCAGCAGCCCCGGGACTAGCGGGAAAGAGACCCAGTACTTC
TRBJ1-2	NA	TRBV30	NA	CAWSRGNYGYTF	TGTGCCTGGAGTCGGGGTAACTATGGCTACACCTTC
TRBJ2-1	NA	TRBV27	NA	CASSSGGASYNEQFF	TGTGCCAGCAGTTCAGGCGGGGCCTCCTACAATGAGCAGTTCTTC
TRBJ1-1	NA	TRBV11-2	NA	CASSLPGVTEAFF	TGTGCCAGCAGCTTACCTGGGGTGACTGAAGCTTTCTTT
TRBJ2-2	NA	TRBV5-1	NA	CASSLGGSNTGELFF	TGCGCCAGCAGCTTAGGAGGATCGAACACCGGGGAGCTGTTTTTT